This T cell receptor (beta chain) was obtained from a study of response to subunit inactivated influenza vaccine. General study points: T cells newly recruited by each seasonal influenza vaccination are few, the authors suggested.

In TCRdb, the RT-PCR reads were re-called with MiXCR into one record per CDR3 protein. The data contain around 750,000 distinct CDR3 sequences, 21% of them singletons. This clonotype was detected a few times. Its matching antigen is unknown. This CDR3 has 16 amino acids. CDR1 LGHNA and CDR2 YNFKEQ come from the germline V gene. Losses at the gene ends were 0 bases for V and 3 bases for J; bases not matched to a gene: 3. This sequence joins TRBV4-2 and TRBJ2-1, with 9 nucleotides matching TRBD2. The sequence was obtained from a man aged 50 to 60 who received an inactivated influenza vaccine. This sample comprised PBMCs from blood, obtained 5 days after vaccination. The CDR3 sequence is CASSQDYSGGYNEQFF. In DNA, the CDR3 is TGTGCCAGCAGCCAAGATTATAGCGGGGGCTACAATGAGCAGTTCTTC.